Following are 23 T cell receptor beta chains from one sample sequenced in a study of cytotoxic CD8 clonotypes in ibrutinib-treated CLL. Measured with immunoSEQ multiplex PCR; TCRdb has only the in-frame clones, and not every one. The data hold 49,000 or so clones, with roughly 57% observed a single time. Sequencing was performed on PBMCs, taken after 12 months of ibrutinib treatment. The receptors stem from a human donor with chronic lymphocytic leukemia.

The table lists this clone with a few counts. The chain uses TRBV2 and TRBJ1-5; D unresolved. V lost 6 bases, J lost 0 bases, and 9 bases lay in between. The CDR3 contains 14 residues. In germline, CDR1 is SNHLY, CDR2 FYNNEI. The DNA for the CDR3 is TGTGCCAGCAGGACATTCTATAGCAATCAGCCCCAGCATTTT. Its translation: CASRTFYSNQPQHF.

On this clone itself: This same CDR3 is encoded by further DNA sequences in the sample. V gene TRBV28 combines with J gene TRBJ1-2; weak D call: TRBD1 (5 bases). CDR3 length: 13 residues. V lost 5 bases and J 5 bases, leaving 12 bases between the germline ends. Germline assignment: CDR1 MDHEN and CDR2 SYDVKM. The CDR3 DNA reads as TGTGCCAGCAGTCTAACAGGACCTTATGGCTACACCTTC. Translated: CASSLTGPYGYTF.

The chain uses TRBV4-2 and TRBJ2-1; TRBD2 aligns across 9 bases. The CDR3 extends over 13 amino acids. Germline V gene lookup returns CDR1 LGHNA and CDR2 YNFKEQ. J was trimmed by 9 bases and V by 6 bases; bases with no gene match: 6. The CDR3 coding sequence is TGTGCCAGCAGACGTAGCGGGAGTTTTGAGCAGTTCTTC. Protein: CASRRSGSFEQFF.

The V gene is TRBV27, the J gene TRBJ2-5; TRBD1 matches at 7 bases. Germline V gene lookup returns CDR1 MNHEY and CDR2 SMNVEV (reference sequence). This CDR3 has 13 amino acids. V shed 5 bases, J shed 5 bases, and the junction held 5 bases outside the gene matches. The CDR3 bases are TGTGCCAGCAGTCAACAGGGGTGGGAGACCCAGTACTTC. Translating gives CASSQQGWETQYF.

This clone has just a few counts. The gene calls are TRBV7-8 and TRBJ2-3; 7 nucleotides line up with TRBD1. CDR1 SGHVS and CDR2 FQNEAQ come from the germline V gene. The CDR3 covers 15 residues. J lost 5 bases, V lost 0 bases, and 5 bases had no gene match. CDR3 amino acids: CASSLAGTEQDTQYF. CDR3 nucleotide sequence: TGTGCCAGCAGCTTAGCTGGGACAGAGCAAGATACGCAGTATTTT.

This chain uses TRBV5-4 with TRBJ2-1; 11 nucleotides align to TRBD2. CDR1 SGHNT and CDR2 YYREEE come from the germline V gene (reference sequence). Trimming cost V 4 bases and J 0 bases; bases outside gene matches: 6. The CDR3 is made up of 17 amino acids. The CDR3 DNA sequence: TGTGCCAGCAGCCCAACTAGCGGGAGTATCTCCTACAATGAGCAGTTCTTC. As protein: CASSPTSGSISYNEQFF.

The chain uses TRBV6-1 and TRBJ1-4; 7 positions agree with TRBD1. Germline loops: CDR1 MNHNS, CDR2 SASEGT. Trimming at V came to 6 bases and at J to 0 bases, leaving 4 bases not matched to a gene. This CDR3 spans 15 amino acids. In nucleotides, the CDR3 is TGTGCCAGCAGGCTAACAGGGGCAACTAATGAAAAACTGTTTTTT. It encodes CASRLTGATNEKLFF.

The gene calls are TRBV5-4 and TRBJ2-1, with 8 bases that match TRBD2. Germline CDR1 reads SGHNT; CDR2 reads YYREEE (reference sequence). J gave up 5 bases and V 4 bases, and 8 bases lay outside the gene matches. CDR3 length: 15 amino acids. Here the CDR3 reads CASSPGTSVHNEQFF. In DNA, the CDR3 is TGTGCCAGCAGCCCCGGGACTAGTGTCCACAATGAGCAGTTCTTC.

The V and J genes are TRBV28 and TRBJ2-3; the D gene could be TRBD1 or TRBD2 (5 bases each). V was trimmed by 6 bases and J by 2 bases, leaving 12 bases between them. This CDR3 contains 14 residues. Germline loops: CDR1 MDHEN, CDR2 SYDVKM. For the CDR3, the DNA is TGTGCCAGCAGCGAGGGACCGCTCACAGATACGCAGTATTTT. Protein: CASSEGPLTDTQYF.

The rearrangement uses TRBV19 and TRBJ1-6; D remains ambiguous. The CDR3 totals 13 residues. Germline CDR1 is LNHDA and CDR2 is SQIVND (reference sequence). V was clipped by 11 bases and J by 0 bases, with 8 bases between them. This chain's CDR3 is CACGSSYNSPLHF. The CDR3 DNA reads TGTGCCTGTGGGAGCTCCTATAATTCACCCCTCCACTTT.

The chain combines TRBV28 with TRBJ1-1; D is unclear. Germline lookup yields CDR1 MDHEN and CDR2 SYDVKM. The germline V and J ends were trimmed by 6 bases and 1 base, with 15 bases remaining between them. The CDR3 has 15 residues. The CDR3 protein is CASSLPKGGNTEAFF. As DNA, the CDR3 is TGTGCCAGCAGCCTCCCCAAGGGAGGGAACACTGAAGCTTTCTTT.

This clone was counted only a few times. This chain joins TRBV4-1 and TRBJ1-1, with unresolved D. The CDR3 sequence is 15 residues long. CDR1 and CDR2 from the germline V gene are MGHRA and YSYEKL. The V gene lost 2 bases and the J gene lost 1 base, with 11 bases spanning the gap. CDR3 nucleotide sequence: TGCGCCAGCAGCCAATCTCTGTCGGGGAACACTGAAGCTTTCTTT. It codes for CASSQSLSGNTEAFF.

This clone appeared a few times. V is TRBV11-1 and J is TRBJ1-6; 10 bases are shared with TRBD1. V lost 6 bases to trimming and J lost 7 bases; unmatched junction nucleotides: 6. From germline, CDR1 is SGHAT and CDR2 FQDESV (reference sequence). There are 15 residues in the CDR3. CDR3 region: CASSLGDRGNSPLHF. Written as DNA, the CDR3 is TGTGCCAGCAGTTTGGGGGACAGGGGAAATTCACCCCTCCACTTT.

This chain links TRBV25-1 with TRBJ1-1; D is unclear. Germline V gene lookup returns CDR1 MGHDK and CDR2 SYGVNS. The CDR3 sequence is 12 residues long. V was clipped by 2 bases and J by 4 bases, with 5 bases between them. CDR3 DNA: TGTGCCAGCAGTGAAGGGCTCACTGAAGCTTTCTTT. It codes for CASSEGLTEAFF.

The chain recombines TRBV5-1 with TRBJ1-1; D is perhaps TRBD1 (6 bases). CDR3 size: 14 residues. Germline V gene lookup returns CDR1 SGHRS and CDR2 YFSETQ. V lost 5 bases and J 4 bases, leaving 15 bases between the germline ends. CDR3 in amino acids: CASRRTAGGTEAFF. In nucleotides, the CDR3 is TGCGCCAGCAGGCGGACAGCGGGGGGCACTGAAGCTTTCTTT.

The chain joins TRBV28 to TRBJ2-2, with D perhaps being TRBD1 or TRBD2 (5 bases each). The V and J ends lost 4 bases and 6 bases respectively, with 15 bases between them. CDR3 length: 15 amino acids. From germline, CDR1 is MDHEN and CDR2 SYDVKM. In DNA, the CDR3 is TGTGCCAGCAGTTCCGGGACGGCCGGCTCCGGGGAGCTGTTTTTT. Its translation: CASSSGTAGSGELFF.

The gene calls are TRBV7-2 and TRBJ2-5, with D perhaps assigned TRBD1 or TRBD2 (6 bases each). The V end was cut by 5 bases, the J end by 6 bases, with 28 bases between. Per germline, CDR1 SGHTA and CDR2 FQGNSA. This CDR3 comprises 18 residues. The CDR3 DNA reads TGTGCCAGCAGCCGTCTTAGGGGGGCGACTTGGGTCAGCAAGACCCAGTACTTC. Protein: CASSRLRGATWVSKTQYF.

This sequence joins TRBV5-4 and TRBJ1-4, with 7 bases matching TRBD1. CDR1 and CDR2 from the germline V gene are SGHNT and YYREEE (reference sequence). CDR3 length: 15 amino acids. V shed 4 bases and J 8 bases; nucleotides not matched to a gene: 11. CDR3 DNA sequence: TGTGCCAGCAGCCTAAGGACAGGAGGTGACGAAAAACTGTTTTTT. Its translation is CASSLRTGGDEKLFF.

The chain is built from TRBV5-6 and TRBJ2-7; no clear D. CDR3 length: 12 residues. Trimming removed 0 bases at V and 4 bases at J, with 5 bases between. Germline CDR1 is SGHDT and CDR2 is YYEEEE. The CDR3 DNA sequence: TGTGCCAGCAGCTTGGAACAGTACGAGCAGTACTTC. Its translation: CASSLEQYEQYF.

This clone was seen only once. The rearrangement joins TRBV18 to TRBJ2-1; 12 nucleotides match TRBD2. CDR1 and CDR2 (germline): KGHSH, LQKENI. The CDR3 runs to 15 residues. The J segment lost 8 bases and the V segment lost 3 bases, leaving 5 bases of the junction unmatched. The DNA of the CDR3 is TGTGCCAGCTCACCCGGACTAGCGGGAAAACATGAGCAGTTCTTC. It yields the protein CASSPGLAGKHEQFF.

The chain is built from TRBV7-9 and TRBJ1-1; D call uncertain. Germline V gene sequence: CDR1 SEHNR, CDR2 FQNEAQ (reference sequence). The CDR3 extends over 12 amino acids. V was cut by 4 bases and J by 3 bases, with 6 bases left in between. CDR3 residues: CASSSRYTEAFF. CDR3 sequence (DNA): TGTGCCAGCAGCTCCCGATACACTGAAGCTTTCTTT.

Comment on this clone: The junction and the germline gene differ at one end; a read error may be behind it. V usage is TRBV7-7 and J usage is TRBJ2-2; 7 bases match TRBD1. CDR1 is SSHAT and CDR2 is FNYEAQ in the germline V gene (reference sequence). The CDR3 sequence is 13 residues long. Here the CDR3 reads CASSSDRAGELFF. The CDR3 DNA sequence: TGTGCTAGCAGCTCCGACAGGGCCGGGGAGCTGTTTTTT.

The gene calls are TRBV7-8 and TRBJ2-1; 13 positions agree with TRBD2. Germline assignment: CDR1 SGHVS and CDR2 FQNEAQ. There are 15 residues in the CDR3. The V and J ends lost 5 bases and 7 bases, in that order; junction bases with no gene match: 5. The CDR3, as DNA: TGTGCCAGCAGCCTCGGGACTAGCGGGGTTAATGAGCAGTTCTTC. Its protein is CASSLGTSGVNEQFF. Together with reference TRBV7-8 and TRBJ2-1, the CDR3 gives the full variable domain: GAGVSQSPRYKVAKRGQDVALRCDPISGHVSLFWYQQALGQGPEFLTYFQNEAQLDKSGLPSDRFFAERPEGSVSTLKIQRTQQEDSAVYLCASSLGTSGVNEQFFGPGTRLTVL.